The 21 T cell receptor beta chains in this list originate from one sample, sequenced in a study of OX40 agonist ivuxolimab in advanced cancers. Libraries were prepared by immunoSEQ multiplex PCR; TCRdb keeps only in-frame clonotypes and omits some of them. This sample has 70,000 to 95,000 clones; under 95% occur once, and the top ten carry more than 0.5%. The material sequenced was CD4+ or CD8+ T cells sorted from blood, taken in a trial of the OX40 agonist ivuxolimab. The receptors were sampled from an adult with an advanced solid tumor such as melanoma, head and neck, liver or kidney cancer.

The V and J genes are TRBV11-2 and TRBJ2-3, with 12 bases aligning to TRBD2. Germline-derived CDR1 and CDR2 are SGHAT and FQNNGV. The CDR3 totals 16 residues. Trimming took 5 bases from V and 4 from J; bases not matched to a gene: 7. CDR3 DNA sequence: TGTGCCAGCAGCCCGACTAGCGGGAGTGGATCAGATACGCAGTATTTT. Translation: CASSPTSGSGSDTQYF.

The V gene is TRBV19, the J gene TRBJ1-3; D gene uncertain. V lost 7 bases, J lost 0 bases, and 16 bases lay in between. The germline V gene has CDR1 LNHDA and CDR2 SQIVND (reference sequence). CDR3 length: 16 residues. The CDR3 DNA is TGTGCCAGTACCTCCCCCAGGACGGTCTCTGGAAACACCATATATTTT. It translates to CASTSPRTVSGNTIYF.

The rearrangement joins TRBV11-1 to TRBJ1-2; D is uncertain. Germline V gene data show CDR1 as SGHAT and CDR2 as FQDESV (reference sequence). This CDR3 has 13 amino acids. With 1 base removed from V and 4 bases from J, the gap between germline ends came to 7 bases. The CDR3: CASSLEGSYGYTF. The DNA of the CDR3 is TGTGCCAGCAGCTTAGAAGGGTCCTATGGCTACACCTTC.

As DNA, the CDR3 is TGTGCCAGCCCACCCGGGACATCAGCCGTAGATAGCAATCAGCCCCAGCATTTT. This sequence encodes CASPPGTSAVDSNQPQHF. V gene TRBV28 combines with J gene TRBJ1-5; tentative D call: TRBD1 (6 bases). The germline gives CDR1 MDHEN, CDR2 SYDVKM. This CDR3 comprises 18 residues. Trimming removed 8 bases at V and 0 bases at J, with 23 bases between.

The J gene is TRBJ2-5, the V gene TRBV18; 7 positions agree with TRBD2. The V and J ends lost 0 bases and 4 bases, in that order; junction bases with no gene match: 11. The length of the CDR3 is 17 residues. Germline CDR1 reads KGHSH; CDR2 reads LQKENI. The CDR3 loop reads CASSPPQAGRVSETQYF. Written as DNA, the CDR3 is TGTGCCAGCTCACCACCACAGGCGGGGAGGGTCTCAGAGACCCAGTACTTC.

The chain uses TRBV30 and TRBJ1-5; D is unresolved. Germline values: CDR1 GTSNPN, CDR2 SVGIG (reference sequence). CDR3 length: 15 residues. V was pared by 1 base and J by 1 base, with 11 bases between. The chain's CDR3 is CAWSDIFRSNQPQHF. Written as DNA, the CDR3 is TGTGCCTGGAGTGACATTTTCAGGAGCAATCAGCCCCAGCATTTT.

This chain joins TRBV18 and TRBJ2-2, with a tentative D call TRBD2 (5 bases). Germline CDR1 reads KGHSH; CDR2 reads LQKENI. Trimming cost V 2 bases and J 4 bases, with 11 bases left between them. This CDR3 contains 15 residues. The CDR3 region has the DNA TGTGCCAGCTCACCAGCTAGCCCCGGCACCGGGGAGCTGTTTTTT. Its translation: CASSPASPGTGELFF.

The chain is built from TRBV18 and TRBJ1-5; 7 nucleotides align to TRBD1. V trimming: 4 bases; J trimming: 3 bases; junction bases outside the gene matches: 3. This CDR3 region has 14 residues. Germline CDR1 reads KGHSH; CDR2 reads LQKENI. CDR3 sequence: CASSLGQVNQPQHF. CDR3 DNA: TGTGCCAGCTCACTAGGACAGGTCAATCAGCCCCAGCATTTT.

J is TRBJ2-3 and V is TRBV19, with 8 positions matching TRBD1. Looked up from germline, CDR1 is LNHDA and CDR2 is SQIVND (reference sequence). The CDR3 consists of 15 residues. J lost 5 bases, V lost 10 bases, and 14 bases had no gene match. CDR3 bases: TGTGCCACCCTCGGCTCAGGGGGCCATGGAGATACGCAGTATTTT. It encodes CATLGSGGHGDTQYF. The complete variable domain, with remaining parts taken from reference TRBV19 and TRBJ2-3, reads DGGITQSPKYLFRKEGQNVTLSCEQNLNHDAMYWYRQDPGQGLRLIYYSQIVNDFQKGDIAEGYSVSREKKESFPLTVTSAQKNPTAFYLCATLGSGGHGDTQYFGPGTRLTVL.

The chain combines TRBV2 with TRBJ2-7; no clear D gene. Trimming stripped 4 bases from V and 2 bases from J, with 3 bases between. The CDR3 covers 11 residues. The germline gives CDR1 SNHLY, CDR2 FYNNEI. The CDR3: CASSGAYEQYF. CDR3 in DNA: TGTGCCAGCAGTGGTGCCTACGAGCAGTACTTC.

The chain uses TRBV6-6 and TRBJ1-3; unclear D gene. The CDR3 has 14 residues. Looked up from germline, CDR1 is MNHNY and CDR2 is SVGAGI (reference sequence). Trimming stripped 0 bases from V and 2 bases from J, with 5 bases between. CDR3 amino acids: CASSYSAAGNTIYF. The CDR3 DNA sequence: TGTGCCAGCAGTTACTCGGCAGCTGGAAACACCATATATTTT.

V gene TRBV5-1 combines with J gene TRBJ1-1; 7 bases are a match to TRBD1. V shed 5 bases and J 6 bases; nucleotides not matched to a gene: 13. Per the germline V gene, CDR1 is SGHRS and CDR2 is YFSETQ. This CDR3 is 15 amino acids long. The CDR3 DNA sequence: TGCGCCAGCAGTTCCACACTGGACAGGAGCTCTGAAGCTTTCTTT. Amino acid sequence: CASSSTLDRSSEAFF. Full variable domain (missing parts from reference TRBV5-1 and TRBJ1-1): KAGVTQTPRYLIKTRGQQVTLSCSPISGHRSVSWYQQTPGQGLQFLFEYFSETQRNKGNFPGRFSGRQFSNSRSEMNVSTLELGDSALYLCASSSTLDRSSEAFFGQGTRLTVV.

This chain joins TRBV7-3 and TRBJ2-3, with 10 bases that match TRBD2. V was clipped by 3 bases and J by 4 bases; unmatched bases: 10. This CDR3 has 17 amino acids. Per germline, CDR1 SGHTA and CDR2 FQGTGA. The CDR3 DNA follows: TGTGCCAGCAGCTTCAGACCAGCGGGAGGGCCTGCAGATACGCAGTATTTT. It encodes CASSFRPAGGPADTQYF.

The chain employs TRBV6-1 and TRBJ1-2; 8 nucleotides match TRBD1. This CDR3 is built from 13 residues. Germline values: CDR1 MNHNS, CDR2 SASEGT. CDR3 coding DNA: TGTGCTACTGGACAGGGAGGGCACTATGGCTACACCTTC. Its protein is CATGQGGHYGYTF.

The chain recombines TRBV29-1 with TRBJ2-7; the match to TRBD1 covers 9 bases. Germline V gives CDR1 SQVTM, CDR2 ANQGSEA. The CDR3 has 14 residues. The trim removed 6 bases at V and 3 bases at J, leaving 9 bases unmatched. The CDR3 sequence: CSVLKQGAGYEQYF. As DNA, the CDR3 is TGCAGCGTCCTCAAACAGGGGGCGGGCTACGAGCAGTACTTC.

The genes are TRBV10-1 and TRBJ2-3, with D unclear. The V gene lost 2 bases and the J gene lost 4 bases, with 7 bases spanning the gap. In germline, CDR1 is WNHNN, CDR2 SYGVQD (reference sequence). The CDR3 length is 13 residues. The CDR3 DNA sequence: TGCGCCAGCAGTGAGAACCACCCAGATACGCAGTATTTT. This gives the protein CASSENHPDTQYF.

The CDR3 spells CASSPGTSGSGEQFF. CDR3 coding DNA: TGCGCCAGCAGCCCCGGGACTAGCGGGAGCGGTGAGCAGTTCTTC. The J gene is TRBJ2-1, the V gene TRBV5-1, with 14 bases aligning to TRBD2. Germline values: CDR1 SGHRS, CDR2 YFSETQ. The CDR3 is 15 amino acids. With 4 bases clipped from V and 9 bases from J, the junction kept 6 bases outside the gene matches.

This clone was detected once. The J gene is TRBJ2-3, the V gene TRBV4-2; TRBD2 aligns across 7 bases. Germline V gives CDR1 LGHNA, CDR2 YNFKEQ. V was pared by 2 bases and J by 6 bases, with 14 bases of the junction left unmatched. This CDR3 spans 17 amino acids. CDR3 nucleotides: TGTGCCAGCAGCCAAACCTCGGGCGGGAGTGGAATGGATACGCAGTATTTT. It encodes CASSQTSGGSGMDTQYF.

The chain couples TRBV6-5 to TRBJ2-5; 8 bases align to TRBD2. Trimming removed 0 bases from V and 2 bases from J; junction bases left unmatched: 5. Per germline, CDR1 MNHEY and CDR2 SVGAGI. This CDR3 is 16 amino acids long. DNA of the CDR3: TGTGCCAGCAGTTACTCGAACGCGGGAGGTCAAGAGACCCAGTACTTC. It encodes CASSYSNAGGQETQYF.

The V gene is TRBV5-1, the J gene TRBJ2-2; 10 bases line up with TRBD1. CDR3 length: 15 residues. V dropped 4 bases and J dropped 5; count of bases not matched to a gene: 5. The germline CDR1 and CDR2 sequences are SGHRS and YFSETQ. CDR3 coding DNA: TGCGCCAGCAGCACGGGACAGGGGAGGACCGGGGAGCTGTTTTTT. Translation: CASSTGQGRTGELFF.

This sequence joins TRBV19 and TRBJ1-5; unclear D gene. V was shortened by 8 bases and J by 6 bases, with 17 bases between the two germline ends. Germline CDR1 LNHDA, CDR2 SQIVND (reference sequence). The CDR3 loop spans 14 amino acids. The CDR3 protein is CASWAVQIGQPQHF. The CDR3 DNA is TGTGCCAGTTGGGCGGTCCAGATAGGTCAGCCCCAGCATTTT.